The source of this TCR beta chain is a study of OX40 agonist ivuxolimab in advanced cancers. Germline V gene lookup returns CDR1 SEHNR and CDR2 FQNEAQ (reference sequence). This CDR3 has 13 amino acids. V was pared by 1 base and J by 1 base, with 4 bases between. Measured with immunoSEQ multiplex PCR; TCRdb has only the in-frame clones, and not every one. The table lists roughly 44,000 clones, more than 70% of them singletons. This chain joins TRBV7-9 and TRBJ1-1; D is undetermined. The receptor comes from an adult with an advanced solid tumor such as melanoma, head and neck, liver or kidney cancer. The sequencing here drew on CD4+ or CD8+ T cells sorted from blood, taken in a trial of the OX40 agonist ivuxolimab. Written as DNA, the CDR3 is TGTGCCAGCAGCTTAGAACAGAACACTGAAGCTTTCTTT. It yields the protein CASSLEQNTEAFF.